This T cell receptor beta chain was captured in a study of T cell repertoires in cytomegalovirus infection. Background on the study: It was the public TCR beta signatures that indicated both CMV infection and matching HLA type.

This clonotype was recorded at least ten times. Its target is not known. TCRdb fed the reads into MiXCR, producing one record per CDR3 protein. There are around 440,000 distinct CDR3 sequences in the sample; about 11% occur only once, and approximately 10% lies in the top ten. General study findings and limits: Carriers of CMV plus the relevant HLA were identified by cumulative public TCR beta family frequency. There were HLA-C-restricted CMV-specific TCR beta clonotypes dominating the ex vivo response.

The CDR3 spans 17 residues. The germline V gene encodes CDR1 DFQATT and CDR2 SNEGSKA (reference sequence). The V end was cut by 6 bases, the J end by 1 base, with 22 bases between. The sequence was obtained from a human donor in good health (CMV status not recorded). Some clones in this sample may be carry-over from other donors' samples. Sample: PBMCs. This sequence joins TRBV20-1 and TRBJ2-4; D perhaps matches TRBD2 (5 bases). Here the CDR3 reads CSAADFYSGTAKNIQYF. The CDR3, as DNA: TGCAGTGCGGCCGACTTTTATTCGGGAACGGCCAAAAACATTCAGTACTTC.